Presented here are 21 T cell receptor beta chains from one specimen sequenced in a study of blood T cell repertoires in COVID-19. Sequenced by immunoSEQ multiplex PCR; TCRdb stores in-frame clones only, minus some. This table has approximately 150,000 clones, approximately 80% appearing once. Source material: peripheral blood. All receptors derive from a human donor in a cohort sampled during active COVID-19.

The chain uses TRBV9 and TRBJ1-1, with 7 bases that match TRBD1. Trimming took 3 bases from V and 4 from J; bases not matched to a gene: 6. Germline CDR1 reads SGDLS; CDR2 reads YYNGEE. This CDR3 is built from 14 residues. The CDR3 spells CASSEGARGTEAFF. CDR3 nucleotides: TGTGCCAGCAGCGAGGGGGCGCGGGGCACTGAAGCTTTCTTT.

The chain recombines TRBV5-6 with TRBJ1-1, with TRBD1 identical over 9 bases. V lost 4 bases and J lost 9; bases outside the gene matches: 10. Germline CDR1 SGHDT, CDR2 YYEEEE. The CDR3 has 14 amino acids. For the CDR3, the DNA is TGTGCCAGCAGCCCCGGACAGGGGCCCTTTAAAGCTTTCTTT. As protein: CASSPGQGPFKAFF. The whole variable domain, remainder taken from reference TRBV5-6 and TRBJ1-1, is DAGVTQSPTHLIKTRGQQVTLRCSPKSGHDTVSWYQQALGQGPQFIFQYYEEEERQRGNFPDRFSGHQFPNYSSELNVNALLLGDSALYLCASSPGQGPFKAFFGQGTRLTVV.

CDR3 protein: CASSLGDTGGANYGYTF. For the CDR3, the DNA is TGCGCCAGCAGCTTGGGGGACACGGGGGGAGCTAACTATGGCTACACCTTC. The chain recombines TRBV5-1 with TRBJ1-2, with D possibly being TRBD1 (6 bases). Between the trimmed V and J ends, which lost 0 bases and 0 bases, there was a span of 15 bases. Germline CDR1 SGHRS, CDR2 YFSETQ. The CDR3 sequence is 17 residues long.

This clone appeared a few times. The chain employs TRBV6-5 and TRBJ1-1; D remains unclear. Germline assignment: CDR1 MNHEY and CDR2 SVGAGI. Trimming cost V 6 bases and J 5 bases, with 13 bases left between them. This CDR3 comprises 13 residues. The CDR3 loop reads CASRSRPRTEAFF. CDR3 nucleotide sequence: TGTGCCAGCAGGAGCCGCCCGAGAACTGAAGCTTTCTTT.

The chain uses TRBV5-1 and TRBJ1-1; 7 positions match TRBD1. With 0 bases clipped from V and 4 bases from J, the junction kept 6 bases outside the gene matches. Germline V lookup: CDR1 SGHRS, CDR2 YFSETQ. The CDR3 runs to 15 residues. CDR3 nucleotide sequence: TGCGCCAGCAGCTTGGAAGGAGGGGGCCTCACTGAAGCTTTCTTT. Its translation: CASSLEGGGLTEAFF.

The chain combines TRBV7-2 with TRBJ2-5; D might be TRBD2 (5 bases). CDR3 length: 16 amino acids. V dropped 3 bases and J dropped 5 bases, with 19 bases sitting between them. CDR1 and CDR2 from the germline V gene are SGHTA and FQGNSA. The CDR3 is CASSLAPSTPWETQYF. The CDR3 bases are TGTGCCAGCAGCTTGGCCCCTAGCACCCCCTGGGAGACCCAGTACTTC. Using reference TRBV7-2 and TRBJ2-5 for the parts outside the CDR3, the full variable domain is GAGVSQSPSNKVTEKGKDVELRCDPISGHTALYWYRQSLGQGLEFLIYFQGNSAPDKSGLPSDRFSAERTGGSVSTLTIQRTQQEDSAVYLCASSLAPSTPWETQYFGPGTRLLVL.

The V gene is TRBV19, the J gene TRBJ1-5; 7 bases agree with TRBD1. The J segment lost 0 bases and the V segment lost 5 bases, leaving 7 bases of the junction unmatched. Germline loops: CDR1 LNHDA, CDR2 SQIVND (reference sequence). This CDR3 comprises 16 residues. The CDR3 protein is CASSPTRGYSNQPQHF. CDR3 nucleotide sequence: TGTGCCAGTAGTCCCACCAGGGGGTATAGCAATCAGCCCCAGCATTTT.

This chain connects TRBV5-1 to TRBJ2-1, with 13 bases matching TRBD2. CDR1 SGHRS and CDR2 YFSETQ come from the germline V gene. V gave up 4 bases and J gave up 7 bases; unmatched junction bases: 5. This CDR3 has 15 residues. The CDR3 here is CASSGLAGVGNEQFF. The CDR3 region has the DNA TGCGCCAGCAGCGGACTAGCGGGAGTTGGAAATGAGCAGTTCTTC.

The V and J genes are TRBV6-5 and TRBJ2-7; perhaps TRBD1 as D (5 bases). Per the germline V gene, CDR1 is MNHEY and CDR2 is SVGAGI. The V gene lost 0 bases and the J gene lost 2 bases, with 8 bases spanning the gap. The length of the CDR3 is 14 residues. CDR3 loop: CASSYSRGTYEQYF. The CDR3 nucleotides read TGTGCCAGCAGTTACTCAAGGGGAACCTACGAGCAGTACTTC.

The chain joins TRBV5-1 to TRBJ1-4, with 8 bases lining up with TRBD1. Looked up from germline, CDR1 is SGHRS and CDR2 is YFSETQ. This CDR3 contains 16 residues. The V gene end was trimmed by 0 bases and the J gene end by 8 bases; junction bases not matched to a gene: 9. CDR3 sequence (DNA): TGCGCCAGCAGCTTGGGCCCCGGGACAGGCTTCGAAAAACTGTTTTTT. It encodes CASSLGPGTGFEKLFF.

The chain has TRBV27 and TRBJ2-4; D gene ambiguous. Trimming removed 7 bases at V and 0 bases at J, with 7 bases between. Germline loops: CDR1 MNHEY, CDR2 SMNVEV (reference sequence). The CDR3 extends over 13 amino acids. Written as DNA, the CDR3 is TGTGCCAGCAAAACTCTAGCCAAAAACATTCAGTACTTC. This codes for CASKTLAKNIQYF.

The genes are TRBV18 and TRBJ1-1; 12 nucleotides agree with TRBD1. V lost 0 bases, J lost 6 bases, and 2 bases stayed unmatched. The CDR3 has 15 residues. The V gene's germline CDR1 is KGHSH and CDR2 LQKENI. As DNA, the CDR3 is TGTGCCAGCTCACCACCGGGGACAGGGGGCCCTGAAGCTTTCTTT. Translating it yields CASSPPGTGGPEAFF.

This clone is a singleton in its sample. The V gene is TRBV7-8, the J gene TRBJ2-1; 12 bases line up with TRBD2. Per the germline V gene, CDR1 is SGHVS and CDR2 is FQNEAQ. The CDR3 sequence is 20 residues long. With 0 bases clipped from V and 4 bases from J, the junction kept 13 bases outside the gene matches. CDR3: CASSLAGLAGFLSLYNEQFF. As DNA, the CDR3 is TGTGCCAGCAGCTTAGCGGGACTAGCGGGTTTTTTATCTCTGTACAATGAGCAGTTCTTC.

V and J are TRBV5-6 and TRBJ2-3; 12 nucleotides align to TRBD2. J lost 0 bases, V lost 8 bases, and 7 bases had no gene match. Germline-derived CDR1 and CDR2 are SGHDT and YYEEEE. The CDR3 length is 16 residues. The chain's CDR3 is CASVFGLAGSTDTQYF. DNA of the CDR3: TGTGCCAGTGTCTTTGGACTAGCGGGGAGCACAGATACGCAGTATTTT.

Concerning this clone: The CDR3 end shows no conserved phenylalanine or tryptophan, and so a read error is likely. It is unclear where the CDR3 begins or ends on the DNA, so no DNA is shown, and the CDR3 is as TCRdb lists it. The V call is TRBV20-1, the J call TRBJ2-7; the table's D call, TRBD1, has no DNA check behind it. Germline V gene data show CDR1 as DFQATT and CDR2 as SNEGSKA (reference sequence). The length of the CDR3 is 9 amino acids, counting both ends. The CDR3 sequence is CSARDLGRS.

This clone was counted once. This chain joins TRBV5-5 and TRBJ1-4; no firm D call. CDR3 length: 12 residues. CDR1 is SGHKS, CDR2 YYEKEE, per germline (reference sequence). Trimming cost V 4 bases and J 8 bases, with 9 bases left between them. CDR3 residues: CASSPREEKLFF. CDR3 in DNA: TGTGCCAGCAGCCCGAGGGAGGAAAAACTGTTTTTT.

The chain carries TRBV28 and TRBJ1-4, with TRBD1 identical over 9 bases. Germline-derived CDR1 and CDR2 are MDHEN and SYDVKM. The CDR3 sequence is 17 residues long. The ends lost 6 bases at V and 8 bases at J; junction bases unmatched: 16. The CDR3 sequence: CASRLTGQGFDGEKLFF. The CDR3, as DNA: TGTGCCAGCAGACTAACGGGACAGGGCTTTGATGGAGAAAAACTGTTTTTT.

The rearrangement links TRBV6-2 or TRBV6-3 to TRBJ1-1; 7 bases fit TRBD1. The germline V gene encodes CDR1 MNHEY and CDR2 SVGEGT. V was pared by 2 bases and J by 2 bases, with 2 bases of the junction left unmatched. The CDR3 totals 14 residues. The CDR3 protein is CASSYRDRNTEAFF. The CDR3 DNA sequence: TGTGCCAGCAGTTACCGGGACAGAAACACTGAAGCTTTCTTT.

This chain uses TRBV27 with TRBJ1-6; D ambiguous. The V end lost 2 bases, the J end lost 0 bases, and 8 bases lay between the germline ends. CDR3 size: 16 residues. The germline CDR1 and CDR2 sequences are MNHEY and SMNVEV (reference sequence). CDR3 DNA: TGTGCCAGCAGTTTACAAGGGAGCTCCTATAATTCACCCCTCCACTTT. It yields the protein CASSLQGSSYNSPLHF.

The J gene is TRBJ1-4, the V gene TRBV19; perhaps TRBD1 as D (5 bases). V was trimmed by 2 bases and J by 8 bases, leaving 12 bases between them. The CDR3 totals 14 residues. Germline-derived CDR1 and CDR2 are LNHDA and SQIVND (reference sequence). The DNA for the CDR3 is TGTGCCAGTAGTATACGGGGGGGGAAGGAAAAACTGTTTTTT. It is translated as CASSIRGGKEKLFF.

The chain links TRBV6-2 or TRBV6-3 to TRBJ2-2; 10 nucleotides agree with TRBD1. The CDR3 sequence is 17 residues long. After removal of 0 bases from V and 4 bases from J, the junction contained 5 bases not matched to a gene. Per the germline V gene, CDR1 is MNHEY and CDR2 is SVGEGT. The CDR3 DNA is TGTGCCAGCAGTTACTCGAAAGGGACAGGGGCCACCGGGGAGCTGTTTTTT. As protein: CASSYSKGTGATGELFF.